These 11 T cell receptor beta chains were all obtained from the same sample, sequenced in a study of blood T cell repertoires in COVID-19. TCRdb's copy holds only in-frame clones and misses some; the assay was immunoSEQ multiplex PCR. Among over 75,000 clones listed, over 80% were seen once. The sequenced sample was peripheral blood. All receptors derive from a woman aged 80 or older with active or convalescent COVID-19.

The chain carries TRBV19 and TRBJ2-5; D is unresolved. V shed 5 bases and J shed 3 bases, with 7 bases lying between them. Germline CDR1 reads LNHDA; CDR2 reads SQIVND (reference sequence). The CDR3 runs to 12 residues. In nucleotides, the CDR3 is TGTGCCAGTAGTCACCAGGAAGAGACCCAGTACTTC. It codes for CASSHQEETQYF.

The chain has TRBV5-1 and TRBJ1-1; D possibly corresponds to TRBD1 (5 bases). CDR1 SGHRS and CDR2 YFSETQ come from the germline V gene. V was cut by 5 bases and J by 10 bases, with 21 bases left in between. The CDR3 is 14 amino acids. CDR3 region: CASRDTPKDLIAFF. The CDR3 region has the DNA TGCGCCAGCAGGGACACCCCCAAGGACCTGATAGCTTTCTTT.

The rearrangement links TRBV3-1 (or the pseudogene TRBV3-2) to TRBJ2-7, with 12 bases that match TRBD2. The CDR3 length is 18 residues. Germline V gene data show CDR1 as LGHDT and CDR2 as YNNKEL (reference sequence). Trimming removed 0 bases from V and 4 bases from J; junction bases left unmatched: 10. The DNA for the CDR3 is TGTGCCAGCAGCCAAGATCCCCCGACTAGCGGGAGTCGTTACGAGCAGTACTTC. This sequence encodes CASSQDPPTSGSRYEQYF.

The chain combines TRBV2 with TRBJ2-3; 9 bases match TRBD2. Germline CDR1 SNHLY, CDR2 FYNNEI. This CDR3 is built from 15 residues. The trim removed 4 bases at V and 2 bases at J, leaving 4 bases unmatched. The CDR3 DNA follows: TGTGCCAGCAGTGCTAGCGGGGTTTCCACAGATACGCAGTATTTT. It yields the protein CASSASGVSTDTQYF. Based on the CDR3 plus reference TRBV2 and TRBJ2-3, the full variable domain is EPEVTQTPSHQVTQMGQEVILRCVPISNHLYFYWYRQILGQKVEFLVSFYNNEISEKSEIFDDQFSVERPDGSNFTLKIRSTKLEDSAMYFCASSASGVSTDTQYFGPGTRLTVL.

The chain employs TRBV5-1 and TRBJ1-2, with TRBD1 identical over 10 bases. Trimming cost V 0 bases and J 10 bases; bases outside gene matches: 3. The CDR3 extends over 13 amino acids. The V gene's germline CDR1 is SGHRS and CDR2 YFSETQ. CDR3 loop: CASSLGQGAYYTF. The DNA of the CDR3 is TGCGCCAGCAGCTTGGGACAGGGGGCCTACTACACCTTC. Looking up the rest from reference TRBV5-1 and TRBJ1-2 gives the full variable domain: KAGVTQTPRYLIKTRGQQVTLSCSPISGHRSVSWYQQTPGQGLQFLFEYFSETQRNKGNFPGRFSGRQFSNSRSEMNVSTLELGDSALYLCASSLGQGAYYTFGSGTRLTVV.

This chain links TRBV7-3 with TRBJ2-5; 9 positions agree with TRBD2. Germline V gene sequence: CDR1 SGHTA, CDR2 FQGTGA. The CDR3 length is 14 residues. The V gene end was trimmed by 4 bases and the J gene end by 4 bases; junction bases not matched to a gene: 4. CDR3 nucleotide sequence: TGTGCCAGCAGCTCAGCGGGGGGCGGAGAGACCCAGTACTTC. This gives the protein CASSSAGGGETQYF.

V gene TRBV7-9 combines with J gene TRBJ1-2, with TRBD1 matching 7 bases. The CDR3 is 13 amino acids. In germline, CDR1 is SEHNR, CDR2 FQNEAQ (reference sequence). With 5 bases clipped from V and 7 bases from J, the junction kept 7 bases outside the gene matches. The DNA for the CDR3 is TGTGCCAGCAGCCCAGACAGGGACATTGGCTACACCTTC. Protein sequence: CASSPDRDIGYTF.

The chain uses TRBV9 and TRBJ1-2; 9 bases fit TRBD1. The CDR3 has 14 amino acids. Germline CDR1 reads SGDLS; CDR2 reads YYNGEE. Trimming cost V 3 bases and J 6 bases; bases outside gene matches: 6. CDR3 nucleotide sequence: TGTGCCAGCAGCGGCCAACAGGGGGCTAATGGCTACACCTTC. This codes for CASSGQQGANGYTF.

This clone appeared a single time. The chain employs TRBV5-1 and TRBJ2-7; TRBD1 aligns across 8 bases. Germline CDR1 reads SGHRS; CDR2 reads YFSETQ. This CDR3 is built from 13 residues. The J segment lost 7 bases and the V segment lost 5 bases, leaving 8 bases of the junction unmatched. Here the CDR3 DNA reads TGCGCCAGCAGAGGCCAGGGGGCCTGGGAGCAGTACTTC. Translation gives CASRGQGAWEQYF.

This clone was counted once. The gene calls are TRBV5-6 and TRBJ2-5, with D possibly being TRBD1 (6 bases). Germline CDR1 SGHDT, CDR2 YYEEEE. CDR3 length: 14 amino acids. The V and J ends lost 2 bases and 5 bases respectively, with 13 bases between them. The CDR3 region is CASSFGRTAETQYF. CDR3 nucleotide sequence: TGTGCCAGCAGCTTTGGCCGGACAGCGGAGACCCAGTACTTC.

This rearrangement joins TRBV3-1 (or the pseudogene TRBV3-2) to TRBJ2-7, with 11 bases identical to TRBD2. The germline V gene encodes CDR1 LGHDT and CDR2 YNNKEL (reference sequence). CDR3 length equals 14 residues. Germline trimming cut 5 bases from V and 3 bases from J; bases unmatched to any gene: 3. The DNA for the CDR3 is TGTGCCAGCAGCACTAGCGGGAGTCTCTACGAGCAGTACTTC. Translating gives CASSTSGSLYEQYF.